The 25 T cell receptor beta chains listed next were all sequenced from one sample in a study of read filtering for tumor transcriptome and immune sequencing. From 350 to 500 ng of RNA, a library with molecular barcoded alpha/delta and beta/gamma adaptors was made. TCRdb used MiXCR to reprocess the reads, holding one entry per CDR3 protein. The table has 45,000 to 50,000 distinct CDR3 sequences, more than 10% seen once; the top ten hold roughly 14%. Sequenced material: a population of CD138-negative cells sorted from bone marrow. The origin of the receptors is a donor at least 40 years old with multiple myeloma.

This clonotype occurred many times. CDR3 DNA: TGTGCCAGCACTCGGACTAGCGGGAACACCGGGGAGCTGTTTTTT. Translated: CASTRTSGNTGELFF. The chain carries TRBV2 and TRBJ2-2; TRBD2 aligns across 10 bases. The V gene end was trimmed by 7 bases and the J gene end by 1 base; junction bases not matched to a gene: 3. The CDR3 sequence is 15 residues long. The germline CDR1 and CDR2 sequences are SNHLY and FYNNEI. Using reference TRBV2 and TRBJ2-2 for the parts outside the CDR3, the full variable domain is EPEVTQTPSHQVTQMGQEVILRCVPISNHLYFYWYRQILGQKVEFLVSFYNNEISEKSEIFDDQFSVERPDGSNFTLKIRSTKLEDSAMYFCASTRTSGNTGELFFGEGSRLTVL.

Points on this clonotype: A far larger clone is off by one base, so a read error is likely. The J gene is TRBJ1-4, the V gene TRBV12-3 or TRBV12-4, with D hard to call. The J call is uncertain, as TRBJ2-3 better fits the DNA end. The CDR3 is 11 amino acids. The CDR3 loop reads CGSILFDTQYF. The CDR3 bases are TGTGGCAGCATCCTCTTTGATACGCAGTATTTT.

Concerning this clonotype itself: With a much larger clone just one base away, this may be a read error. The chain combines TRBV29-1 with TRBJ2-5, with D perhaps matching TRBD2 (5 bases). CDR3 size: 11 residues. Deletions cut 7 bases from V and 7 bases from J, with 13 bases between. The V gene's germline CDR1 is SQVTM and CDR2 ANQGSEA. The CDR3 sequence is CSAWSGPTQYF. CDR3 coding DNA: TGCAGCGCGTGGAGCGGTCCGACCCAGTACTTC.

The rearrangement joins TRBV19 to TRBJ2-6; 10 nucleotides line up with TRBD1. The CDR3 covers 16 residues. J gave up 0 bases and V 9 bases, and 5 bases lay outside the gene matches. Per germline, CDR1 LNHDA and CDR2 SQIVND (reference sequence). Here the CDR3 reads CASDRGPSSGANVLTF. The CDR3 coding sequence is TGTGCCAGCGACAGGGGGCCTAGCTCTGGGGCCAACGTCCTGACTTTC.

This clonotype has ten or more counts. This chain uses TRBV19 with TRBJ1-5; 12 bases agree with TRBD1. V trimming: 5 bases; J trimming: 4 bases; junction bases outside the gene matches: 15. Germline V CDR1 and CDR2: LNHDA, SQIVND (reference sequence). This CDR3 region has 19 residues. CDR3 sequence reads: CASSSQPGQGAPTNQPQHF. The CDR3, as DNA: TGTGCCAGTAGTTCTCAACCGGGACAGGGGGCGCCGACGAATCAGCCCCAGCATTTT. The whole variable domain, filled in from reference TRBV19 and TRBJ1-5, reads DGGITQSPKYLFRKEGQNVTLSCEQNLNHDAMYWYRQDPGQGLRLIYYSQIVNDFQKGDIAEGYSVSREKKESFPLTVTSAQKNPTAFYLCASSSQPGQGAPTNQPQHFGDGTRLSIL.

This clonotype appeared many times. The chain uses TRBV5-1 and TRBJ1-2; no clear D gene. V gave up 4 bases and J gave up 1 base, with 17 bases separating them. Germline V gene sequence: CDR1 SGHRS, CDR2 YFSETQ. The CDR3 consists of 16 residues. The CDR3 DNA sequence: TGCGCCAGCAGCCTGGACCGGACCGGGTATAACTATGGCTACACCTTC. This encodes CASSLDRTGYNYGYTF.

This clonotype was observed a few times. The V call is TRBV6-5, the J call TRBJ2-7; D might be TRBD2 (6 bases). Trimming left V 5 bases short and J 2 bases short, with 13 bases between. The length of the CDR3 is 14 residues. Germline assignment: CDR1 MNHEY and CDR2 SVGAGI. The CDR3, as DNA: TGTGCCAGCAGTACGGGAGAAGCTACCTACGAGCAGTACTTC. As protein: CASSTGEATYEQYF.

This clonotype occurred many times. V is TRBV13 and J is TRBJ2-1, with 10 bases aligning to TRBD2. V lost 3 bases and J lost 8; bases outside the gene matches: 7. This CDR3 is 15 amino acids long. CDR1 is PRHDT, CDR2 FYEKMQ, per germline (reference sequence). CDR3 region: CASSFPSGRGYEQFF. The DNA for the CDR3 is TGTGCCAGCAGCTTCCCTAGCGGGAGAGGATATGAGCAGTTCTTC.

The table lists this clonotype with many counts. J is TRBJ2-1 and V is TRBV20-1; maybe TRBD2 (5 bases). Germline V lookup: CDR1 DFQATT, CDR2 SNEGSKA (reference sequence). The CDR3 contains 17 residues. Trimming took 0 bases from V and 5 from J, leaving 20 bases between them. CDR3 DNA: TGCAGTGCTAGAGAAAGTTCGAGACGGGATCCAAACAATGAGCAGTTCTTC. Protein: CSARESSRRDPNNEQFF.

This clonotype occurred many times. The chain recombines TRBV4-2 with TRBJ2-5; 8 bases line up with TRBD1. Germline loops: CDR1 LGHNA, CDR2 YNFKEQ. V gave up 1 base and J gave up 3 bases; unmatched junction bases: 7. CDR3 length equals 16 residues. In nucleotides, the CDR3 is TGTGCCAGCAGCCAAGCCCCCCCGACAGGGGAAGAGACCCAGTACTTC. It translates to CASSQAPPTGEETQYF.

This clonotype was detected many times. The rearrangement uses TRBV20-1 and TRBJ2-3; 7 bases are shared with TRBD2. V was clipped by 0 bases and J by 0 bases; unmatched bases: 6. The CDR3 sequence is 16 residues long. CDR1 and CDR2 from the germline V gene are DFQATT and SNEGSKA (reference sequence). The CDR3 loop reads CSARDLEGGSTDTQYF. The DNA for the CDR3 is TGCAGTGCTAGAGATCTCGAGGGAGGGAGCACAGATACGCAGTATTTT.

This clonotype was counted many times. The J gene is TRBJ2-7, the V gene TRBV18, with 10 positions matching TRBD2. CDR1 is KGHSH and CDR2 is LQKENI in the germline V gene. J gave up 9 bases and V 6 bases, and 20 bases lay outside the gene matches. This CDR3 has 17 amino acids. CDR3 coding DNA: TGTGCCAGCTCTCCCCGACAAGCGGGAGGGATCCCTACGGGGCAGTACTTC. Translated, it gives CASSPRQAGGIPTGQYF.

This clonotype was observed at least ten times. This chain connects TRBV6-6 to TRBJ1-1, with unresolved D. Trimming cost V 2 bases and J 5 bases, with 6 bases left between them. Germline CDR1 reads MNHNY; CDR2 reads SVGAGI (reference sequence). The CDR3 is made up of 12 amino acids. The CDR3 coding sequence is TGTGCCAGCAGTTACAGGGATACTGAAGCTTTCTTT. Translated, it gives CASSYRDTEAFF.

This clonotype was counted many times. The V call is TRBV7-9, the J call TRBJ1-1; TRBD1 is a possible D gene (5 bases). CDR3 length: 12 amino acids. V shed 1 base and J shed 11 bases, with 11 bases lying between them. Germline V lookup: CDR1 SEHNR, CDR2 FQNEAQ (reference sequence). CDR3 loop: CASSLGQGVAFF. CDR3 DNA sequence: TGTGCCAGCAGCTTAGGGCAGGGTGTGGCTTTCTTT. The full variable domain, its missing parts supplied by reference TRBV7-9 and TRBJ1-1, is DTGVSQNPRHKITKRGQNVTFRCDPISEHNRLYWYRQTLGQGPEFLTYFQNEAQLEKSRLLSDRFSAERPKGSFSTLEIQRTEQGDSAMYLCASSLGQGVAFFGQGTRLTVV.

There are many counts of this clonotype. The chain is built from TRBV5-6 and TRBJ1-1, with D tentatively TRBD1 (5 bases). Germline V gene data show CDR1 as SGHDT and CDR2 as YYEEEE. The V end lost 4 bases, the J end lost 0 bases, and 10 bases lay between the germline ends. The CDR3 is 14 residues long. The CDR3 bases are TGTGCCAGCAGCCCGGGACGGATGAACACTGAAGCTTTCTTT. This codes for CASSPGRMNTEAFF.

In this sample, this clonotype turned up many times. In DNA, the CDR3 is TGTGCCAGTAGTATGGGGCCGGCTAATGAAAAACTGTTTTTT. This translates into CASSMGPANEKLFF. V is TRBV19 and J is TRBJ1-4; D perhaps matches TRBD1 (5 bases). CDR3 size: 14 residues. V was clipped by 3 bases and J by 3 bases, with 8 bases between them. Germline values: CDR1 LNHDA, CDR2 SQIVND (reference sequence).

This clonotype was counted ten times or more. The V and J genes are TRBV20-1 and TRBJ2-7; no clear D. The length of the CDR3 is 14 residues. The germline V gene encodes CDR1 DFQATT and CDR2 SNEGSKA (reference sequence). Between the trimmed V and J ends, which lost 2 bases and 2 bases, there was a span of 13 bases. The CDR3 here is CSARMSPQPYEQYF. Written as DNA, the CDR3 is TGCAGTGCTAGAATGTCTCCCCAGCCCTACGAGCAGTACTTC.

The chain couples TRBV5-1 to TRBJ2-7; D could derive from TRBD1 or TRBD2 (5 bases each). The CDR3 has 14 amino acids. Germline CDR1 SGHRS, CDR2 YFSETQ. Trimming took 2 bases from V and 2 from J, leaving 11 bases between them. The CDR3 loop reads CASSLRDGTYEQYF. DNA of the CDR3: TGCGCCAGCAGCTTACGGGACGGGACCTACGAGCAGTACTTC.

This clonotype was counted ten times or more. The V and J genes are TRBV2 and TRBJ1-5; tentatively, D is TRBD1 (5 bases). The V and J ends lost 7 bases and 3 bases respectively, with 10 bases between them. This CDR3 has 13 amino acids. Per germline, CDR1 SNHLY and CDR2 FYNNEI. CDR3 DNA sequence: TGTGCCAGCAAGGGACGGTCCAATCAGCCCCAGCATTTT. Amino acid sequence: CASKGRSNQPQHF. The complete variable domain, with remaining parts taken from reference TRBV2 and TRBJ1-5, reads EPEVTQTPSHQVTQMGQEVILRCVPISNHLYFYWYRQILGQKVEFLVSFYNNEISEKSEIFDDQFSVERPDGSNFTLKIRSTKLEDSAMYFCASKGRSNQPQHFGDGTRLSIL.

In regard to this clonotype: It is likely a read error: a sequence one base away is far more abundant. Here the CDR3 reads CSVEVPPGYEAQYF. The CDR3, as DNA: TGCAGCGTTGAAGTGCCACCGGGATATGAGGCGCAGTATTTT. The rearrangement uses TRBV29-1 and TRBJ1-4; the D gene is possibly TRBD2 (5 bases). The J call may not be correct, given that the DNA end is closer to TRBJ2-3. CDR3 length: 14 residues. The germline CDR1 and CDR2 sequences are SQVTM and ANQGSEA.

This clonotype was detected many times. The V and J genes are TRBV27 and TRBJ2-1; 14 nucleotides agree with TRBD2. CDR1 MNHEY and CDR2 SMNVEV come from the germline V gene (reference sequence). J gave up 8 bases and V 2 bases, and 23 bases lay outside the gene matches. The length of the CDR3 is 22 residues. The CDR3 DNA reads as TGTGCCAGCAGTTTAGGCCTATGGGCCAGGAGCTCTGGGACTAGCGGGAGACATGAGCAGTTCTTC. It encodes CASSLGLWARSSGTSGRHEQFF.

The sample holds many counts of this clonotype. This rearrangement joins TRBV27 to TRBJ2-3; D is unclear. CDR1 and CDR2 (germline): MNHEY, SMNVEV (reference sequence). The CDR3 has 15 amino acids. V shed 2 bases and J shed 2 bases, with 11 bases lying between them. The CDR3 nucleotides are TGTGCCAGCAGTTTAACCACCTCGATCACAGATACGCAGTATTTT. Its protein product is CASSLTTSITDTQYF.

This clonotype showed up many times. The chain links TRBV7-9 to TRBJ2-1; D gene uncertain. Germline V gene sequence: CDR1 SEHNR, CDR2 FQNEAQ (reference sequence). The V end was cut by 3 bases, the J end by 8 bases, with 8 bases between. The CDR3 totals 12 residues. CDR3 sequence (DNA): TGTGCCAGCAGCTTTCAGGACGATGAGCAGTTCTTC. It is translated as CASSFQDDEQFF.

This clonotype was seen at least ten times. The chain uses TRBV29-1 and TRBJ1-3; no firm D call. Trimming cost V 1 base and J 2 bases, with 6 bases left between them. This CDR3 contains 13 residues. Germline lookup yields CDR1 SQVTM and CDR2 ANQGSEA. In DNA form, the CDR3 reads TGCAGCGTTGAAGGGACGGCTGGAAACACCATATATTTT. It codes for CSVEGTAGNTIYF. The whole variable domain, remainder taken from reference TRBV29-1 and TRBJ1-3, is SAVISQKPSRDICQRGTSLTIQCQVDSQVTMMFWYRQQPGQSLTLIATANQGSEATYESGFVIDKFPISRPNLTFSTLTVSNMSPEDSSIYLCSVEGTAGNTIYFGEGSWLTVV.

This clonotype has ten or more counts. The chain combines TRBV7-3 with TRBJ2-2; 11 bases are shared with TRBD2. This CDR3 has 17 amino acids. The V segment lost 5 bases and the J segment 3 bases; nucleotides outside the gene matches: 8. The germline V gene encodes CDR1 SGHTA and CDR2 FQGTGA. The CDR3 loop reads CASSPLTSGSHTGELFF. CDR3 coding DNA: TGTGCCAGCAGCCCACTTACTAGCGGGAGCCACACCGGGGAGCTGTTTTTT.